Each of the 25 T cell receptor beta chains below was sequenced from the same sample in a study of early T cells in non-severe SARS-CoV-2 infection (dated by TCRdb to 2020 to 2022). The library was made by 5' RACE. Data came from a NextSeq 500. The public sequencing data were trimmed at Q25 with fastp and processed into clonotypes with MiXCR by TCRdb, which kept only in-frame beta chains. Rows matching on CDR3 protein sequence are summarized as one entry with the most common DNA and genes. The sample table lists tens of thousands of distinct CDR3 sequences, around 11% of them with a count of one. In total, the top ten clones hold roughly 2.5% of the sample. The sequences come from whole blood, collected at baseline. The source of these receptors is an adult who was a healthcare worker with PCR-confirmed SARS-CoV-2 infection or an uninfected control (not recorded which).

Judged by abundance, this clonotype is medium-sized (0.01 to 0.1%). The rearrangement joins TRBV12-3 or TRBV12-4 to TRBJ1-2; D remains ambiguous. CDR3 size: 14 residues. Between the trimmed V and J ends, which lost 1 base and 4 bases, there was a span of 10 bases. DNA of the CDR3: TGTGCCAGCAGTTTAGAGCCCAGGTCCTATGGCTACACCTTC. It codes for CASSLEPRSYGYTF.

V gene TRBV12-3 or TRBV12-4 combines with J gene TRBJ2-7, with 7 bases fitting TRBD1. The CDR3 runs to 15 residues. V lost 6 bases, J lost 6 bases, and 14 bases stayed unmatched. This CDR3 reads CASSLAQPGQREQYF. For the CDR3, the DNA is TGTGCCAGCAGCCTCGCCCAACCGGGACAGCGCGAGCAGTACTTC.

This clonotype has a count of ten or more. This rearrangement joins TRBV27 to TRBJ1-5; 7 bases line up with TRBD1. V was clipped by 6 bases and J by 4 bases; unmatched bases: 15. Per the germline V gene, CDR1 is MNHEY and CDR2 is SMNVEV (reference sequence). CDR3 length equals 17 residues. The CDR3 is CASSSGARQGGNQPQHF. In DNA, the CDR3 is TGTGCCAGCAGCTCCGGGGCCAGGCAGGGGGGTAATCAGCCCCAGCATTTT.

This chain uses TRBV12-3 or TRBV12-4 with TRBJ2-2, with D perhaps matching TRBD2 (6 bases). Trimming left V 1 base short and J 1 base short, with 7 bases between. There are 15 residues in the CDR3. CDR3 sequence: CASSLGGVNTGELFF. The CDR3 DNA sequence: TGTGCCAGCAGTTTAGGCGGGGTGAACACCGGGGAGCTGTTTTTT.

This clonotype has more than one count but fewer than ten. The CDR3 DNA follows: TGTGCCAGCAGTGCGGGACCTTCACCCCTCCACTTT. Translation gives CASSAGPSPLHF. The V call is TRBV6-2 or TRBV6-3, the J call TRBJ1-6; possible D gene TRBD1, 5 bases. This CDR3 is built from 12 residues. Germline CDR1 and CDR2: MNHEY and SVGEGT. V was shortened by 5 bases and J by 9 bases, with 8 bases between the two germline ends.

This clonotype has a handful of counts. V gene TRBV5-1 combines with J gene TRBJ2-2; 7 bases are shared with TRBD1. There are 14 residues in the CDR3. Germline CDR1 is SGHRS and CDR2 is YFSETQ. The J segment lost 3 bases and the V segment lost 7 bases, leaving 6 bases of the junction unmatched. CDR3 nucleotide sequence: TGCGCCAGCCTCGACAGGGCGGACACCGGGGAGCTGTTTTTT. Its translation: CASLDRADTGELFF. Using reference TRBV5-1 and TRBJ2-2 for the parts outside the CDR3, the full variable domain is KAGVTQTPRYLIKTRGQQVTLSCSPISGHRSVSWYQQTPGQGLQFLFEYFSETQRNKGNFPGRFSGRQFSNSRSEMNVSTLELGDSALYLCASLDRADTGELFFGEGSRLTVL.

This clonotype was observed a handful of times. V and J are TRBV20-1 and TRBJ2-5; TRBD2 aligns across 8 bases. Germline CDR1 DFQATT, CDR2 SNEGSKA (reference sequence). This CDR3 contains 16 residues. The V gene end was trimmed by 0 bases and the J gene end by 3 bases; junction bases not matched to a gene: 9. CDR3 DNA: TGCAGTGCTAGAGATGGCGGGGGGCCAACCAAAGAGACCCAGTACTTC. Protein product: CSARDGGGPTKETQYF.

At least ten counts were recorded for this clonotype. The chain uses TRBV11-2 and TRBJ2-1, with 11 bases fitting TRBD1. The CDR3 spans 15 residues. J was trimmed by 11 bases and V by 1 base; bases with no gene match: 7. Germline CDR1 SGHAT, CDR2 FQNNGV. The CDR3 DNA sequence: TGTGCCAGCAGCTTAGGCCCCAGGACAGGGGGCCAGCAGTTCTTC. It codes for CASSLGPRTGGQQFF. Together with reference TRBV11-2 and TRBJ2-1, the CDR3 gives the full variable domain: EAGVAQSPRYKIIEKRQSVAFWCNPISGHATLYWYQQILGQGPKLLIQFQNNGVVDDSQLPKDRFSAERLKGVDSTLKIQPAKLEDSAVYLCASSLGPRTGGQQFFGPGTRLTVL.

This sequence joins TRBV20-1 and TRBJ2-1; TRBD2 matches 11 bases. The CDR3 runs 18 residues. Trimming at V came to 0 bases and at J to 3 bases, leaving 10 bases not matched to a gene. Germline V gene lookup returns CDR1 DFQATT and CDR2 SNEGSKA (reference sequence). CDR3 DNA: TGCAGTGCTAGAGACCGTGCCCTAGCGGGGGGCTTCTACAATGAGCAGTTCTTC. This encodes CSARDRALAGGFYNEQFF.

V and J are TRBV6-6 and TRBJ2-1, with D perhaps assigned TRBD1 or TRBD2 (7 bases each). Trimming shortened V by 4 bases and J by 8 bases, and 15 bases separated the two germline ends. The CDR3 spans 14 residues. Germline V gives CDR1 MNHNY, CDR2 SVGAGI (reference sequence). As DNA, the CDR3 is TGTGCCAGCAGTTCCCAGGGGGGGCTCGATGAGCAGTTCTTC. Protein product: CASSSQGGLDEQFF.

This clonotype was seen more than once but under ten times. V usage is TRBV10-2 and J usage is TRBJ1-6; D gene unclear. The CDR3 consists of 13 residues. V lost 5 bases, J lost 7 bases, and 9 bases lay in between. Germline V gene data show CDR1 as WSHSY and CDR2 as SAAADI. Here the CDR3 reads CASSPTSNSPLHF. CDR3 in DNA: TGCGCCAGCAGTCCTACGTCAAATTCACCCCTCCACTTT.

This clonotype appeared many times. CDR3 region: CASSQRYEQYF. CDR3 bases: TGTGCCAGCAGCCAAAGATACGAGCAGTACTTC. V and J are TRBV3-1 and TRBJ2-7; D is ambiguous. This CDR3 is 11 amino acids long. Germline V lookup: CDR1 LGHDT, CDR2 YNNKEL (reference sequence). The V end was cut by 2 bases, the J end by 4 bases, with 3 bases between.

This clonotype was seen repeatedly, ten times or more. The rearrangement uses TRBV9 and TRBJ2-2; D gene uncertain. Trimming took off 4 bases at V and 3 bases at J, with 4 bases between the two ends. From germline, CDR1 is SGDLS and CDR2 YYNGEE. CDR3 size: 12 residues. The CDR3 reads CASSTHTGELFF. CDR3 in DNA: TGTGCCAGCAGCACCCACACCGGGGAGCTGTTTTTT.

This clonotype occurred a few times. DNA for the CDR3: TGCAGTGCTAGCCTTTCTGGGGACAGGGGGCCTACTAATGAAAAACTGTTTTTT. It yields the protein CSASLSGDRGPTNEKLFF. The rearrangement uses TRBV20-1 and TRBJ1-4, with TRBD1 matching over 12 bases. There are 18 residues in the CDR3. V lost 3 bases and J lost 2; bases outside the gene matches: 10. Germline CDR1 DFQATT, CDR2 SNEGSKA (reference sequence).

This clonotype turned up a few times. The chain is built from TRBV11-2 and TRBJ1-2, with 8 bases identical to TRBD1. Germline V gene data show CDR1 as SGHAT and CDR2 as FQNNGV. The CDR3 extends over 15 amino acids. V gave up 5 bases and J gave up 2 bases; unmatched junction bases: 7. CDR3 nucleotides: TGTGCCAGCAGCCGCCTCAGGGGGCCCAACTATGGCTACACCTTC. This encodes CASSRLRGPNYGYTF.

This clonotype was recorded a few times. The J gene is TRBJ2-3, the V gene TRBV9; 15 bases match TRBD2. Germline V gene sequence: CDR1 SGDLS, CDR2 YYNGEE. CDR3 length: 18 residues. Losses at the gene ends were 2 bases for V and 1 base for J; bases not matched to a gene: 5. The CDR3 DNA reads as TGTGCCAGCAGCGTCGGGACTAGCGGGGGGATTGGCACAGATACGCAGTATTTT. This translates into CASSVGTSGGIGTDTQYF.

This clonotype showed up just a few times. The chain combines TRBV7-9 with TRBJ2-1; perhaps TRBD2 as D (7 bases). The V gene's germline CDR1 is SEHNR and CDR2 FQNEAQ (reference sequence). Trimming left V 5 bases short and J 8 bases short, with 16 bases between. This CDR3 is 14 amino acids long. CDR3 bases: TGTGCCAGCAGCAACACGGGGGGCCCCCATGAGCAGTTCTTC. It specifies CASSNTGGPHEQFF.

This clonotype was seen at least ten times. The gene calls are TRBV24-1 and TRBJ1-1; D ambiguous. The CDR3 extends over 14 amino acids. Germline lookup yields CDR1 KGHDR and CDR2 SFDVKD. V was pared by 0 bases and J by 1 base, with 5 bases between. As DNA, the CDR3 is TGTGCCACCAGTGATTTGGATCGGAACACTGAAGCTTTCTTT. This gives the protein CATSDLDRNTEAFF.

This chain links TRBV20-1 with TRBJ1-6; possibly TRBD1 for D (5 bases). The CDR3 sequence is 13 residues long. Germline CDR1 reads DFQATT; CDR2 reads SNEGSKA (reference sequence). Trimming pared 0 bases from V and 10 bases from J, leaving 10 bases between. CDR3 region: CSAREGTWSPLHF. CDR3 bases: TGCAGTGCTAGAGAAGGGACTTGGTCACCCCTCCACTTT.

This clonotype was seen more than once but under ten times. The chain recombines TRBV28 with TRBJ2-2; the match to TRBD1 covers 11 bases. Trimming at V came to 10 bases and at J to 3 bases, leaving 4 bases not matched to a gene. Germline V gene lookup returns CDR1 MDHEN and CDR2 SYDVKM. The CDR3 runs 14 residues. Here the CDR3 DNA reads TGTGCCATTCCGGGACAGGGGGACACCGGGGAGCTGTTTTTT. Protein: CAIPGQGDTGELFF.

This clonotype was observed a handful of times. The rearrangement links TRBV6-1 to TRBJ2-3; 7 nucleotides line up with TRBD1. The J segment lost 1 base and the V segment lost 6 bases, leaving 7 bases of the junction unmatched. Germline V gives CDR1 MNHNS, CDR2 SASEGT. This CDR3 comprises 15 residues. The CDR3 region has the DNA TGTGCCAGCAGGTCTAGGACAGGTGGCACAGATACGCAGTATTTT. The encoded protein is CASRSRTGGTDTQYF.

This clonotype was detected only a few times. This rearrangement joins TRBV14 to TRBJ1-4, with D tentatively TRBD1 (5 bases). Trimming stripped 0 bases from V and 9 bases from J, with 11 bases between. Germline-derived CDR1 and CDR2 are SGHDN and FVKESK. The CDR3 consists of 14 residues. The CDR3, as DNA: TGTGCCAGCAGCCAAGAGGGGGGGAGGAAAAAACTGTTTTTT. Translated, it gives CASSQEGGRKKLFF.

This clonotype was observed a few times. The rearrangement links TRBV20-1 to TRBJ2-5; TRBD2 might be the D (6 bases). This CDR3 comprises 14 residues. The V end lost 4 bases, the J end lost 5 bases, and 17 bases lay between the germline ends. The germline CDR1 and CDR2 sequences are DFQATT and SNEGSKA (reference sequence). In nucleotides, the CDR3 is TGCAGTGCTACTGAGCGGGTTGTAGGGGAGACCCAGTACTTC. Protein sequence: CSATERVVGETQYF.

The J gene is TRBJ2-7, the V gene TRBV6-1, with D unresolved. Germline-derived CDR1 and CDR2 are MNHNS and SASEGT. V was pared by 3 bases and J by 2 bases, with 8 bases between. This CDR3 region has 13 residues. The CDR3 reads CASSELGAYEQYF. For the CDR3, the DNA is TGTGCCAGCAGTGAGTTGGGTGCCTACGAGCAGTACTTC.

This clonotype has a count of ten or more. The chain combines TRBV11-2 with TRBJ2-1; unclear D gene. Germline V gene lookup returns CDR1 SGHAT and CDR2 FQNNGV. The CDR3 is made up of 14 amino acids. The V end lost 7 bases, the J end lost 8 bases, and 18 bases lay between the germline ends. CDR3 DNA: TGTGCCAGCAAGGTTTGGCAGTCCTTCGATGAGCAGTTCTTC. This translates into CASKVWQSFDEQFF.